The T cell receptor (beta chain) described here comes from a study of Ad26.COV2.S vaccination and SARS-CoV-2 variants. Study findings and constraints: Researchers cautioned that TCR breadth and depth analyses may have underestimated total T cell responses. Those who received vaccine or placebo ended up with similar non-spike TCR breadth.

As regards this clone: Its specificity is not known.

Repertoires were generated with immunoSEQ multiplex PCR, while TCRdb's copy carries only in-frame clones and drops some. The sample holds about 97,000 clones; roughly 80% are singletons and the top ten take roughly 17%. The V gene's germline CDR1 is SGHRS and CDR2 YFSETQ. There are 15 residues in the CDR3. Trimming took 0 bases from V and 7 from J, leaving 11 bases between them. Specimen: peripheral blood, collected after recovery from COVID-19. This chain joins TRBV5-1 and TRBJ1-6; no reliable D call. The sequence was collected from a human donor who had recovered from COVID-19. Here the CDR3 reads CASSLVSAENSPLHF. CDR3 DNA sequence: TGCGCCAGCAGCTTGGTGTCAGCTGAAAATTCACCCCTCCACTTT.